The 19 T cell receptor beta chains reported below all come from one sample, sequenced in a study of shared clonotypes between healthy human individuals. Using immunoSEQ multiplex PCR, the repertoire was profiled, and TCRdb retains in-frame clones only, with some absent. The sample lists some 2,400,000 clones, around 95% occurring once. The sequencing sample was made of naive CD4+ T cells sorted from blood. Subset given: CD45RA+ positively selected. The receptors originated from a man between 18 and 29 years old in good health.

About this clone: Other DNA sequences of this sample code for an identical CDR3. The V call is TRBV28, the J call TRBJ1-1; D might be TRBD1 (6 bases). Trimming took 6 bases from V and 0 from J, leaving 8 bases between them. CDR1 is MDHEN and CDR2 is SYDVKM in the germline V gene. The CDR3 extends over 13 amino acids. The CDR3 loop reads CASRDSLNTEAFF. In DNA form, the CDR3 reads TGTGCCAGCAGGGACAGTTTGAACACTGAAGCTTTCTTT.

V is TRBV19 and J is TRBJ2-4, with D tentatively TRBD1 (6 bases). CDR1 and CDR2 from the germline V gene are LNHDA and SQIVND (reference sequence). Trimming took off 4 bases at V and 8 bases at J, with 18 bases between the two ends. The CDR3 length is 15 residues. The CDR3 sequence is CASSTTGLRADIQYF. The CDR3 nucleotides are TGTGCCAGTAGTACAACAGGGTTGAGGGCGGACATTCAGTACTTC.

The chain employs TRBV6-6 and TRBJ2-7, with D uncertain. V lost 6 bases and J 0 bases, leaving 18 bases between the germline ends. Germline values: CDR1 MNHNY, CDR2 SVGAGI (reference sequence). The CDR3 totals 16 residues. CDR3 region: CASRLTPPQSSYEQYF. The CDR3 nucleotides are TGTGCCAGCAGACTAACCCCCCCGCAGTCCTCCTACGAGCAGTACTTC.

The chain joins TRBV28 to TRBJ1-5; 7 bases map to TRBD1. CDR1 is MDHEN, CDR2 SYDVKM, per germline. The J segment lost 2 bases and the V segment lost 9 bases, leaving 7 bases of the junction unmatched. The CDR3 contains 14 residues. This CDR3 is CASHNQGGNQPQHF. The CDR3 coding sequence is TGTGCCAGTCACAACCAGGGGGGCAATCAGCCCCAGCATTTT.

This clone appeared a single time. The V call is TRBV7-2, the J call TRBJ2-7; no reliable D call. Per the germline V gene, CDR1 is SGHTA and CDR2 is FQGNSA. Between the trimmed V and J ends, which lost 9 bases and 0 bases, there was a span of 15 bases. The CDR3 loop spans 14 amino acids. The CDR3: CASRNTDRSYEQYF. The CDR3 DNA follows: TGTGCCAGTAGGAACACGGACCGCTCCTACGAGCAGTACTTC.

As concerns this clone: This CDR3 is also generated by other DNA sequences in the sample. The rearrangement joins TRBV5-1 to TRBJ2-7, with 14 bases that match TRBD2. Germline V gives CDR1 SGHRS, CDR2 YFSETQ. J gave up 4 bases and V 4 bases, and 4 bases lay outside the gene matches. CDR3 size: 15 residues. CDR3 loop: CASSPGLAGVYEQYF. Written as DNA, the CDR3 is TGCGCCAGCAGCCCGGGACTAGCGGGAGTTTACGAGCAGTACTTC. Filled out from reference TRBV5-1 and TRBJ2-7, the complete variable domain reads KAGVTQTPRYLIKTRGQQVTLSCSPISGHRSVSWYQQTPGQGLQFLFEYFSETQRNKGNFPGRFSGRQFSNSRSEMNVSTLELGDSALYLCASSPGLAGVYEQYFGPGTRLTVT.

The chain couples TRBV5-4 to TRBJ1-6; the match to TRBD1 covers 8 bases. CDR1 SGHNT and CDR2 YYREEE come from the germline V gene (reference sequence). J lost 10 bases, V lost 2 bases, and 5 bases had no gene match. CDR3 length equals 14 residues. The CDR3 here is CASSLGQGESPLHF. CDR3 nucleotide sequence: TGTGCCAGCAGCTTAGGACAGGGAGAATCACCCCTCCACTTT.

The genes are TRBV14 and TRBJ1-3; no firm D call. Germline V gives CDR1 SGHDN, CDR2 FVKESK. The CDR3 sequence is 15 residues long. Trimming removed 4 bases from V and 0 bases from J, with 10 bases in between. The CDR3 coding sequence is TGTGCCAGCAGCCGGGAGGGCTTCTCTGGAAACACCATATATTTT. Protein: CASSREGFSGNTIYF.

V is TRBV7-2 and J is TRBJ1-3, with D possibly being TRBD1 (6 bases). V was pared by 3 bases and J by 2 bases, with 14 bases between. The CDR3 runs 16 residues. CDR1 is SGHTA and CDR2 is FQGNSA in the germline V gene. In DNA, the CDR3 is TGTGCCAGCAGCTTGCAGGGGAGGGGAACTGGAAACACCATATATTTT. It specifies CASSLQGRGTGNTIYF.

DNA of the CDR3: TGTGCCAGTAGTGCGAACCGACCAGGGGGAAGCTCCTACGAGCAGTACTTC. Its protein is CASSANRPGGSSYEQYF. The chain carries TRBV19 and TRBJ2-7; 7 bases fit TRBD1. The germline V gene encodes CDR1 LNHDA and CDR2 SQIVND (reference sequence). V shed 5 bases, J shed 0 bases, and the junction held 13 bases outside the gene matches. The CDR3 extends over 17 amino acids. The full variable domain, rest sourced from reference TRBV19 and TRBJ2-7, is DGGITQSPKYLFRKEGQNVTLSCEQNLNHDAMYWYRQDPGQGLRLIYYSQIVNDFQKGDIAEGYSVSREKKESFPLTVTSAQKNPTAFYLCASSANRPGGSSYEQYFGPGTRLTVT.

The gene calls are TRBV11-2 and TRBJ2-3; D unclear. Germline V gives CDR1 SGHAT, CDR2 FQNNGV. Trimming stripped 3 bases from V and 1 base from J, with 11 bases between. The CDR3 spans 15 residues. The chain's CDR3 is CASSFTGSRTDTQYF. DNA for the CDR3: TGTGCCAGCAGCTTCACCGGGTCTCGCACAGATACGCAGTATTTT.

V usage is TRBV4-3 and J usage is TRBJ1-3; TRBD1 agrees at 7 bases. V was pared by 4 bases and J by 2 bases, with 8 bases of the junction left unmatched. Germline V gene data show CDR1 as LGHNA and CDR2 as YSLEER. CDR3 length equals 16 residues. CDR3 sequence: CASSPAGQGAGNTIYF. The CDR3 nucleotides read TGCGCCAGCAGCCCGGCCGGGCAGGGGGCTGGAAACACCATATATTTT.

The chain recombines TRBV6-5 with TRBJ1-6; D possibly corresponds to TRBD1 (6 bases). CDR1 and CDR2 (germline): MNHEY, SVGAGI. The CDR3 is 14 residues long. The germline V and J ends were trimmed by 5 bases and 6 bases, with 11 bases remaining between them. The CDR3 coding sequence is TGTGCCAGCAGTGATGTCAGGGGTAATTCACCCCTCCACTTT. It specifies CASSDVRGNSPLHF.

The chain has TRBV28 and TRBJ2-7; D gene uncertain. Trimming took 2 bases from V and 9 from J, leaving 11 bases between them. CDR3 size: 12 residues. Germline V lookup: CDR1 MDHEN, CDR2 SYDVKM. CDR3 coding DNA: TGTGCCAGCAGTTTAATTGGGGTTAGGCAGTACTTC. Translation: CASSLIGVRQYF.

The CDR3 DNA follows: TGTGCCAGCCTTGGGGGAGGTTCACCCCTCCACTTT. Translation: CASLGGGSPLHF. The gene calls are TRBV6-6 and TRBJ1-6; D possibly corresponds to TRBD1 (5 bases). Germline CDR1 is MNHNY and CDR2 is SVGAGI (reference sequence). CDR3 length: 12 amino acids. Trimming stripped 8 bases from V and 9 bases from J, with 11 bases between.

The chain combines TRBV5-6 with TRBJ2-7; no clear D gene. The length of the CDR3 is 14 residues. V lost 3 bases, J lost 5 bases, and 15 bases lay in between. Germline loops: CDR1 SGHDT, CDR2 YYEEEE. The CDR3 loop is CASSSARGPDEQYF. CDR3 sequence (DNA): TGTGCCAGCAGCTCAGCCCGCGGCCCCGACGAGCAGTACTTC.

The chain employs TRBV7-9 and TRBJ1-4; 9 bases map to TRBD1. Per the germline V gene, CDR1 is SEHNR and CDR2 is FQNEAQ (reference sequence). This CDR3 is built from 15 residues. The V gene end was trimmed by 5 bases and the J gene end by 3 bases; junction bases not matched to a gene: 4. The CDR3 sequence: CASSAYRGPNEKLFF. In DNA, the CDR3 is TGTGCCAGCAGCGCCTACAGGGGGCCTAATGAAAAACTGTTTTTT.

The gene calls are TRBV5-5 and TRBJ1-3; 7 bases line up with TRBD1. Losses at the gene ends were 4 bases for V and 3 bases for J; bases not matched to a gene: 13. The CDR3 spans 17 residues. The germline CDR1 and CDR2 sequences are SGHKS and YYEKEE (reference sequence). CDR3 loop: CASSPHPGGTSGNTIYF. The CDR3 coding sequence is TGTGCCAGCAGCCCGCATCCAGGGGGGACAAGTGGAAACACCATATATTTT. The full variable domain, its missing parts supplied by reference TRBV5-5 and TRBJ1-3, is DAGVTQSPTHLIKTRGQQVTLRCSPISGHKSVSWYQQVLGQGPQFIFQYYEKEERGRGNFPDRFSARQFPNYSSELNVNALLLGDSALYLCASSPHPGGTSGNTIYFGEGSWLTVV.

The chain carries TRBV7-9 and TRBJ1-1; perhaps TRBD1 as D (5 bases). CDR1 SEHNR and CDR2 FQNEAQ come from the germline V gene (reference sequence). The CDR3 runs 13 residues. V was clipped by 5 bases and J by 4 bases, with 11 bases between them. Written as DNA, the CDR3 is TGTGCCAGCAGCGAGGGGTTGGCCACTGAAGCTTTCTTT. It encodes CASSEGLATEAFF.